What follows are 17 T cell receptor beta chains derived from one specimen sequenced in a study of long-term antiretroviral therapy in people with HIV. The assay used was immunoSEQ (version v3.0), run at survey level. Some clones are missing from TCRdb's copy, which holds only in-frame ones; the method was immunoSEQ multiplex PCR. The data hold 25,000 to 30,000 clones, with roughly 90% observed a single time. The input for sequencing was unsorted PBMCs, taken 0.5 years after starting antiretroviral therapy. Receptor source: a woman aged 18 to 35 with HIV.

The chain employs TRBV5-1 and TRBJ2-1, with TRBD2 matching 10 bases. With 2 bases clipped from V and 7 bases from J, the junction kept 9 bases outside the gene matches. The CDR3 is made up of 16 amino acids. Germline V gene data show CDR1 as SGHRS and CDR2 as YFSETQ. CDR3 bases: TGCGCCAGCAGCTTAAGCGGGAGGGCCGTGATGAATGAGCAGTTCTTC. Amino acids: CASSLSGRAVMNEQFF. Full variable domain (rest looked up from reference TRBV5-1 and TRBJ2-1): KAGVTQTPRYLIKTRGQQVTLSCSPISGHRSVSWYQQTPGQGLQFLFEYFSETQRNKGNFPGRFSGRQFSNSRSEMNVSTLELGDSALYLCASSLSGRAVMNEQFFGPGTRLTVL.

The chain employs TRBV7-6 and TRBJ2-4; D might be TRBD2 (6 bases). The V and J ends lost 2 bases and 1 base respectively, with 21 bases between them. Germline-derived CDR1 and CDR2 are SGHVS and FNYEAQ. This CDR3 has 19 residues. The CDR3 nucleotides read TGTGCCAGCAGCTTAAGTGGTGGCGCTAGCGCTCTTGCCAAAAACATTCAGTACTTC. It codes for CASSLSGGASALAKNIQYF.

The V call is TRBV9, the J call TRBJ2-2; TRBD2 matches 7 bases. The CDR3 runs 16 residues. Looked up from germline, CDR1 is SGDLS and CDR2 is YYNGEE. V dropped 4 bases and J dropped 6; count of bases not matched to a gene: 12. CDR3 protein: CASSPWKREGAGELFF. For the CDR3, the DNA is TGTGCCAGCAGCCCATGGAAGCGGGAAGGGGCCGGGGAGCTGTTTTTT.

The chain uses TRBV28 and TRBJ2-7; 9 bases align to TRBD1. Germline-derived CDR1 and CDR2 are MDHEN and SYDVKM. V was clipped by 6 bases and J by 3 bases; unmatched bases: 9. The CDR3 consists of 15 residues. CDR3 sequence: CASRGPGQGRYEQYF. In DNA, the CDR3 is TGTGCCAGCAGGGGACCGGGACAGGGTCGCTACGAGCAGTACTTC. Full variable domain (outside the CDR3, taken from reference TRBV28 and TRBJ2-7): DVKVTQSSRYLVKRTGEKVFLECVQDMDHENMFWYRQDPGLGLRLIYFSYDVKMKEKGDIPEGYSVSREKKERFSLILESASTNQTSMYLCASRGPGQGRYEQYFGPGTRLTVT.

The J gene is TRBJ1-3, the V gene TRBV7-9, with a tentative D call TRBD1 (5 bases). V was pared by 5 bases and J by 0 bases, with 17 bases between. The CDR3 contains 17 residues. CDR1 is SEHNR and CDR2 is FQNEAQ in the germline V gene (reference sequence). The CDR3 DNA reads as TGTGCCAGCAGCCCCCGCTGGGGGGGAAGCTCTGGAAACACCATATATTTT. Protein sequence: CASSPRWGGSSGNTIYF.

J is TRBJ2-7 and V is TRBV6-1; TRBD1 aligns across 11 bases. CDR1 and CDR2 from the germline V gene are MNHNS and SASEGT. The CDR3 spans 15 residues. V dropped 6 bases and J dropped 4; count of bases not matched to a gene: 8. The CDR3 sequence: CASSETGTGGYEQYF. The CDR3 DNA follows: TGTGCCAGCAGCGAAACCGGGACAGGGGGGTACGAGCAGTACTTC.

V and J are TRBV12-5 and TRBJ2-1, with TRBD2 as a possible D gene (5 bases). The CDR3 loop spans 14 amino acids. The V end lost 1 base, the J end lost 7 bases, and 11 bases lay between the germline ends. In germline, CDR1 is LGHNT, CDR2 FRNRAP. CDR3 region: CASGLGRGWNEQFF. The DNA for the CDR3 is TGTGCTAGTGGTTTGGGTCGAGGGTGGAATGAGCAGTTCTTC.

This chain links TRBV28 with TRBJ2-1; 9 bases line up with TRBD1. Losses at the gene ends were 5 bases for V and 6 bases for J; bases not matched to a gene: 11. Germline V gene lookup returns CDR1 MDHEN and CDR2 SYDVKM. The CDR3 contains 16 residues. CDR3: CASSKVLTGGRNEQFF. Written as DNA, the CDR3 is TGTGCCAGCAGTAAGGTTTTGACAGGGGGTCGCAATGAGCAGTTCTTC. Combining the CDR3 with reference TRBV28 and TRBJ2-1 gives the whole variable domain DVKVTQSSRYLVKRTGEKVFLECVQDMDHENMFWYRQDPGLGLRLIYFSYDVKMKEKGDIPEGYSVSREKKERFSLILESASTNQTSMYLCASSKVLTGGRNEQFFGPGTRLTVL.

Comment on this clone: Distinct nucleotide sequences in the sample also encode this CDR3. The chain is built from TRBV7-2 and TRBJ2-3; a weak D match, TRBD2 (5 bases). From germline, CDR1 is SGHTA and CDR2 FQGNSA. V gave up 2 bases and J gave up 1 base, with 7 bases separating them. CDR3 size: 14 residues. The CDR3 DNA is TGTGCCAGCAGCTTACTGGGAGGCACAGATACGCAGTATTTT. Amino acids: CASSLLGGTDTQYF.

Regarding this clone: The limits of the CDR3 on the DNA are not certain, so only TCRdb's listed CDR3 is given. CDR3 amino acids: CASSSSGQGSPQYF. The chain joins TRBV27 to TRBJ2-7; no DNA check was done on the table's D call, TRBD1. Germline V gives CDR1 MNHEY, CDR2 SMNVEV (reference sequence). The CDR3 length equals 14 residues, ends included.

This clone was detected once. The chain recombines TRBV7-2 with TRBJ2-7, with a tentative D call TRBD1 (6 bases). Per the germline V gene, CDR1 is SGHTA and CDR2 is FQGNSA. CDR3 length: 12 residues. Trimming stripped 0 bases from V and 9 bases from J, with 9 bases between. The CDR3 nucleotides read TGTGCCAGCAGCTTAGCCACAGGGTTGCAGTACTTC. Translated: CASSLATGLQYF.

This sequence joins TRBV9 and TRBJ1-2, with 7 bases identical to TRBD1. J was trimmed by 8 bases and V by 3 bases; bases with no gene match: 13. The CDR3 sequence is 15 residues long. Germline loops: CDR1 SGDLS, CDR2 YYNGEE. For the CDR3, the DNA is TGTGCCAGCAGCGGAAGCCAAGGGGGCGCGGAGGGCTACACCTTC. Translation gives CASSGSQGGAEGYTF.

CDR3 sequence (DNA): TGTGCCAGCAGACCGGGGGGGGGCACAGATACGCAGTATTTT. Amino acid sequence: CASRPGGGTDTQYF. The chain combines TRBV7-9 with TRBJ2-3, with 8 bases lining up with TRBD2. There are 14 residues in the CDR3. Looked up from germline, CDR1 is SEHNR and CDR2 is FQNEAQ (reference sequence). V lost 6 bases to trimming and J lost 1 base; unmatched junction nucleotides: 3.

This clone was seen a few times. This sequence joins TRBV13 and TRBJ1-2; no clear D gene. V was pared by 0 bases and J by 4 bases, with 9 bases between. CDR3 length: 14 amino acids. Germline V lookup: CDR1 PRHDT, CDR2 FYEKMQ (reference sequence). The CDR3 DNA sequence: TGTGCCAGCAGCTTAGGCGAGGGTTTCTATGGCTACACCTTC. Protein product: CASSLGEGFYGYTF.

This chain connects TRBV11-1 to TRBJ1-2; 7 nucleotides align to TRBD1. The J segment lost 4 bases and the V segment lost 3 bases, leaving 11 bases of the junction unmatched. The germline CDR1 and CDR2 sequences are SGHAT and FQDESV (reference sequence). The CDR3 is 16 amino acids. CDR3 amino acids: CASSFRTQGFGYGYTF. The DNA of the CDR3 is TGTGCCAGCAGCTTTAGGACACAGGGGTTTGGCTATGGCTACACCTTC.

The chain combines TRBV7-3 with TRBJ1-4; 10 positions match TRBD1. With V trimmed by 3 bases and J by 2 bases, 9 bases remained unmatched. The V gene's germline CDR1 is SGHTA and CDR2 FQGTGA. This CDR3 spans 18 amino acids. DNA for the CDR3: TGTGCCAGCAGCTTCCCCGGGACAGGGGACACGACTAATGAAAAACTGTTTTTT. As protein: CASSFPGTGDTTNEKLFF. Full variable domain (missing parts from reference TRBV7-3 and TRBJ1-4): GAGVSQTPSNKVTEKGKYVELRCDPISGHTALYWYRQSLGQGPEFLIYFQGTGAADDSGLPNDRFFAVRPEGSVSTLKIQRTERGDSAVYLCASSFPGTGDTTNEKLFFGSGTQLSVL.

The V call is TRBV11-1, the J call TRBJ2-2, with D possibly being TRBD1 (5 bases). The CDR3 totals 14 residues. V was clipped by 7 bases and J by 8 bases, with 17 bases between them. Germline CDR1 SGHAT, CDR2 FQDESV (reference sequence). The CDR3 DNA follows: TGTGCCAGCAACCCCGTAAGGGGAATTGGGGAGCTGTTTTTT. Protein sequence: CASNPVRGIGELFF. Complete variable domain (other parts from reference TRBV11-1 and TRBJ2-2): EAEVAQSPRYKITEKSQAVAFWCDPISGHATLYWYRQILGQGPELLVQFQDESVVDDSQLPKDRFSAERLKGVDSTLKIQPAELGDSAMYLCASNPVRGIGELFFGEGSRLTVL.